The T cell receptor beta chain described here comes from a study of blood T cell repertoires in COVID-19. Profiling relied on immunoSEQ multiplex PCR, and the TCRdb table lists in-frame clones only, not all of them. The top ten hold 1% of the sample, which has some 300,000 clones, more than 75% seen once. This CDR3 is 14 amino acids long. Deletions cut 0 bases from V and 10 bases from J, with 12 bases between. Per germline, CDR1 LGHDT and CDR2 YNNKEL (reference sequence). The gene calls are TRBV3-1 (or the pseudogene TRBV3-2) and TRBJ2-2; a weak D match, TRBD2 (7 bases). Material: PBMCs or T cells enriched from blood (not recorded which). The receptor was isolated from a woman aged 30 to 39 who had recovered from COVID-19. CDR3 sequence reads: CASSQEGGGPELFF. CDR3 nucleotide sequence: TGTGCCAGCAGCCAAGAAGGGGGGGGTCCGGAGCTGTTTTTT.